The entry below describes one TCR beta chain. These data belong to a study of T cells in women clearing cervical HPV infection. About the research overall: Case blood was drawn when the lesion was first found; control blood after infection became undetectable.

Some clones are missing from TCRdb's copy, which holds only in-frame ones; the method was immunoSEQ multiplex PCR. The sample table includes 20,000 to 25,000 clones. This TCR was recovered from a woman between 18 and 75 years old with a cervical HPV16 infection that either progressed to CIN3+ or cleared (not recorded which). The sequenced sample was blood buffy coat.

CDR3 sequence: CASTKDWTGLTYNEQFF. Incomplete CDR3 DNA: TGTGCCAGCACCAAAGACTGGACAGGGCTCACCTACAATGAG. V is TRBV27 and J is TRBJ2-1; 8 bases fit TRBD1. From the germline J gene comes the end of the CDR3, since the read stops 3 residues before it. V dropped 7 bases and J dropped 2; count of bases not matched to a gene: 13. The CDR3 is 17 amino acids. Germline V lookup: CDR1 MNHEY, CDR2 SMNVEV (reference sequence).